The clone carrying this T cell receptor (beta chain) has a single count. In the source study's methods: Scientists estimated how many nucleated cells there were by amplifying reference gene primers. Data came from immunoSEQ multiplex PCR; TCRdb stores just in-frame clones and leaves some out. That table gives V, J and clone size, and the DNA gave D and trimming. Of around 170,000 clones listed, under 80% are singletons. This record belongs to a study of blood T cell repertoires in COVID-19. Overall study: Samples came from the United States, Italy and Spain, spanning acute and convalescent COVID-19. PBMCs, B-cell-depleted T cells, or T cells provided the cDNA or gDNA that made up the material.

The V and J ends lost 2 bases and 4 bases respectively, with 14 bases between them. In germline, CDR1 is SGHTA, CDR2 FQGNSA. The CDR3 extends over 16 amino acids. Sequencing was done on a sample of peripheral blood. The chain employs TRBV7-2 and TRBJ1-4; D perhaps matches TRBD1 (5 bases). This clonotype was obtained from a woman at least 80 years old with acute or convalescent COVID-19. CDR3 nucleotides: TGTGCCAGCAGCTTACACGCATTGCAGGGTAATGAAAAACTGTTTTTT. This sequence encodes CASSLHALQGNEKLFF.